This entry concerns a single T cell receptor beta chain. This entry comes from a study of graft-versus-host responses after intestinal transplantation. Study-wide results and caveats: Within the allografts of patients who had graft-donor T cell macrochimerism, graft-versus-host to host-versus-graft clonal ratios were high.

The CDR3 extends over 16 amino acids. V gave up 0 bases and J gave up 0 bases, with 10 bases separating them. Germline CDR1 reads SGHTS; CDR2 reads YDEGEE. Only in-frame clones appear in the TCRdb table, and some are missing; sequencing was by immunoSEQ multiplex PCR. The sample records 11,000 to 15,000 clones, approximately 40% being singletons. Labeling with CFSE marked approximately 200,000 responder cells, which were plated with approximately 200,000 irradiated, violet-dye-labeled stimulator cells. Post-reaction sorting isolated proliferating CFSE-low CD3+CD4+ and CD3+CD8+ responders. The source of this sequence is a human patient who received an intestinal transplant. The source was alloreactive CD8+ T cells from a mixed lymphocyte reaction culture, collected before intestinal transplant. Subset of the sample: CFSE-low proliferating T cells sorted from approximately 6-day pre-transplant mixed lymphocyte reaction (GvH or HvG direction). The rearrangement joins TRBV5-8 to TRBJ1-5, with D perhaps TRBD1 (6 bases). The CDR3 sequence: CASSLAGHYSNQPQHF. CDR3 coding DNA: TGTGCCAGCAGCTTGGCGGGACACTATAGCAATCAGCCCCAGCATTTT.